This T cell receptor (beta chain) is from a study of T cell responses to AZD1222 COVID-19 vaccine. Study-wide points: Clonal diversity was possibly underestimated, and white British individuals and females predominated among donors. In the spike-specific TCR repertoire, nearly half reportedly target unmutated variant regions.

TCRdb's copy holds only in-frame clones and misses some; the assay was immunoSEQ multiplex PCR. The sample consists of 46,000 or so clones, about 80% of them appearing once. Concerning this clone itself: No antigen is known for it.

The germline CDR1 and CDR2 sequences are MNHEY and SVGAGI. This CDR3 comprises 14 residues. V was clipped by 6 bases and J by 5 bases; unmatched bases: 7. The chain uses TRBV6-5 and TRBJ1-1; TRBD1 matches 9 bases. The TCR comes from an adult in good health. Here the sequenced sample was peripheral blood, taken on day 0 of AZD1222 vaccination. The CDR3 coding sequence is TGTGCCAGCAGATCACAGGGGGCTCAGACTGAAGCTTTCTTT. Its translation: CASRSQGAQTEAFF.